The 2 T cell receptor beta chains below come from one sample, sequenced in a study of technical replicates of blood from a handful of donors. The assay was immunoSEQ multiplex PCR, and TCRdb's table has in-frame clones only and misses some. The sample includes more than 75,000 clones, 94% seen only once; the top ten take 0.38%. Source material: T cells isolated from PBMCs. The receptors stem from a human donor in good health.

This clone was detected once. The chain combines TRBV5-6 with TRBJ2-2; D is ambiguous. V lost 2 bases to trimming and J lost 7 bases, with 3 bases between them. The CDR3 is 11 residues long. The germline gives CDR1 SGHDT, CDR2 YYEEEE. CDR3 amino acids: CASSFIGELFF. Written as DNA, the CDR3 is TGTGCCAGCAGCTTTATCGGGGAGCTGTTTTTT.

CDR3 nucleotide sequence: TGTGCCAGCAGCCTAGGGGGTGGCAGTGAAAAACTGTTTTTT. Translation gives CASSLGGGSEKLFF. The chain combines TRBV2 with TRBJ1-4, with D possibly matching TRBD1 (6 bases). Trimming took off 6 bases at V and 7 bases at J, with 15 bases between the two ends. The CDR3 runs 14 residues. Germline V lookup: CDR1 SNHLY, CDR2 FYNNEI.